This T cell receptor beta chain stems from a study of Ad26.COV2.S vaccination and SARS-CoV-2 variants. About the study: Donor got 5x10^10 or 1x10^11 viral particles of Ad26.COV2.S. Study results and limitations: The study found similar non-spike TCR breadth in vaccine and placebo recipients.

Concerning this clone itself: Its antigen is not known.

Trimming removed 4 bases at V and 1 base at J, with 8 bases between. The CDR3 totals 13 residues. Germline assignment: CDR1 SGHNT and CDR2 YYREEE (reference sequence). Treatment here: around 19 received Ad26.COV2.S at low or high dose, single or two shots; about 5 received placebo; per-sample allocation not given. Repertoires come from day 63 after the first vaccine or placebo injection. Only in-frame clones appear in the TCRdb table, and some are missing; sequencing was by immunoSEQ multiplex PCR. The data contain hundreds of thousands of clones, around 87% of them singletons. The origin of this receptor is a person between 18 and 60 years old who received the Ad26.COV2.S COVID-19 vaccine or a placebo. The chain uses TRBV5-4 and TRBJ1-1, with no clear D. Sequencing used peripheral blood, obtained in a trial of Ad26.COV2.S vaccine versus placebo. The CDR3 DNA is TGTGCCAGCAGCCACCGTGGGAACACTGAAGCTTTCTTT. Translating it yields CASSHRGNTEAFF.